This TCR beta chain was retrieved from a study of Graves' ophthalmopathy and Graves' hyperthyroidism. Across the whole study: Before any treatment, peripheral blood was taken at the initial diagnosis. Points from the study as a whole: The blood repertoire also included most expanded thyroid clonotypes above 0.001 frequency.

Disease in donors with ophthalmopathy had moderate-to-severe activity, CAS ≥3, NOSPECS ≥4 and under 3 months' duration. Lactation, pregnancy, uncontrolled infections and other autoimmune diseases were all grounds for excluding patients. As to this clonotype: The target antigen is unknown.

V dropped 7 bases and J dropped 6; count of bases not matched to a gene: 8. This CDR3 comprises 13 residues. Germline V gene data show CDR1 as SNHLY and CDR2 as FYNNEI. Amplified material comprised TCR beta CDR3 regions derived from RNA transcripts. First-round RT-PCR employed HTBI primers, with a second-round multiplex PCR after it. TCRdb re-derived calls from the multiplex PCR reads in MiXCR, one entry per CDR3 protein. Of under 350,000 distinct CDR3 sequences in the sample, roughly a sixth were seen once. The material sequenced was peripheral blood. This chain uses TRBV2 with TRBJ2-5, with TRBD2 matching 7 bases. The sequence derives from an adult man with Graves' ophthalmopathy. This CDR3 is CASTGPGGQTQYF. The CDR3 region has the DNA TGTGCCAGCACCGGACCGGGGGGACAGACCCAGTACTTC.